The 30 T cell receptor beta chains listed next were all sequenced from one sample in a study of OX40 agonist ivuxolimab in advanced cancers. Profiled with immunoSEQ multiplex PCR; TCRdb holds only in-frame clones, not every one. The sample has about 93,000 clones, approximately 94% seen once. The sequences come from CD4+ or CD8+ T cells sorted from blood, collected in a trial of the OX40 agonist ivuxolimab. The receptors come from an adult with an advanced solid tumor such as melanoma, head and neck, liver or kidney cancer.

The rearrangement links TRBV5-6 to TRBJ1-2; a weak D match, TRBD1 (6 bases). Per germline, CDR1 SGHDT and CDR2 YYEEEE. The CDR3 is 14 residues long. Trimming left V 0 bases short and J 1 base short, with 7 bases between. The CDR3 loop is CASSLGTVNYGYTF. The CDR3 DNA follows: TGTGCCAGCAGCTTGGGGACAGTTAACTATGGCTACACCTTC.

The V and J genes are TRBV29-1 and TRBJ2-7; weak D call: TRBD1 (6 bases). In germline, CDR1 is SQVTM, CDR2 ANQGSEA. V was clipped by 0 bases and J by 1 base, with 10 bases between them. This CDR3 is 14 amino acids long. The CDR3 coding sequence is TGCAGCGTTGAAGAGGGACACGGATCCTACGAGCAGTACTTC. Translating it yields CSVEEGHGSYEQYF.

CDR3: CASSFKGTEAFF. The DNA for the CDR3 is TGTGCCAGCAGTTTCAAGGGCACTGAAGCTTTCTTT. V gene TRBV27 combines with J gene TRBJ1-1; D gene uncertain. Germline CDR1 reads MNHEY; CDR2 reads SMNVEV (reference sequence). V was shortened by 3 bases and J by 4 bases, with 6 bases between the two germline ends. The CDR3 loop spans 12 amino acids.

This chain uses TRBV21-1 with TRBJ1-1. TRBV21-1 constitutes a pseudogene. The CDR3 runs 19 residues. DNA for the CDR3: TGTGCCAGCAGCACCTTATCCGGGACGCGCGAAGAGGGGTACACTGAAGCTTTCTTT. Its translation is CASSTLSGTREEGYTEAFF.

The chain recombines TRBV6-5 with TRBJ1-1; no firm D call. Germline CDR1 is MNHEY and CDR2 is SVGAGI. Trimming cost V 0 bases and J 3 bases, with 8 bases left between them. The CDR3 totals 14 residues. The chain's CDR3 is CASSYSEADTEAFF. The CDR3 region has the DNA TGTGCCAGCAGTTACTCAGAGGCCGACACTGAAGCTTTCTTT.

The chain combines TRBV27 with TRBJ2-3; D ambiguous. V lost 0 bases and J 6 bases, leaving 7 bases between the germline ends. In germline, CDR1 is MNHEY, CDR2 SMNVEV (reference sequence). The CDR3 covers 13 residues. The CDR3 is CASSLSSGDTQYF. The CDR3 bases are TGTGCCAGCAGTTTATCGTCTGGGGATACGCAGTATTTT.

The chain has TRBV6-1 and TRBJ2-7; D is unresolved. The germline V gene encodes CDR1 MNHNS and CDR2 SASEGT. The V and J ends lost 8 bases and 2 bases respectively, with 10 bases between them. CDR3 length: 12 residues. CDR3 nucleotides: TGTGCCAGCCCCGATGGGGCCTACGAGCAGTACTTC. Its protein is CASPDGAYEQYF.

The V call is TRBV27, the J call TRBJ2-3, with 16 positions matching TRBD2. Germline loops: CDR1 MNHEY, CDR2 SMNVEV (reference sequence). V shed 1 base and J 6 bases; nucleotides not matched to a gene: 10. CDR3 length equals 19 residues. CDR3 loop: CASSLWGLAGGPVSDTQYF. The DNA for the CDR3 is TGTGCCAGCAGTTTATGGGGACTAGCGGGAGGGCCAGTCTCGGATACGCAGTATTTT.

The chain uses TRBV2 and TRBJ1-4; 11 bases map to TRBD1. This CDR3 is 16 amino acids long. Germline CDR1 and CDR2: SNHLY and FYNNEI. V trimming: 4 bases; J trimming: 5 bases; junction bases outside the gene matches: 6. The CDR3 DNA follows: TGTGCCAGCAGTGTGGGACAGGGGGTCCGAAATGAAAAACTGTTTTTT. It yields the protein CASSVGQGVRNEKLFF. Full variable domain (outside the CDR3, taken from reference TRBV2 and TRBJ1-4): EPEVTQTPSHQVTQMGQEVILRCVPISNHLYFYWYRQILGQKVEFLVSFYNNEISEKSEIFDDQFSVERPDGSNFTLKIRSTKLEDSAMYFCASSVGQGVRNEKLFFGSGTQLSVL.

The rearrangement joins TRBV28 to TRBJ2-7, with 8 bases lining up with TRBD2. With 3 bases clipped from V and 6 bases from J, the junction kept 4 bases outside the gene matches. Per the germline V gene, CDR1 is MDHEN and CDR2 is SYDVKM. The CDR3 length is 13 residues. This CDR3 is CASSLGLVSEQYF. The CDR3 bases are TGTGCCAGCAGTTTGGGACTAGTCAGCGAGCAGTACTTC.

This sequence joins TRBV4-2 and TRBJ2-1, with TRBD1 identical over 9 bases. Looked up from germline, CDR1 is LGHNA and CDR2 is YNFKEQ. With V trimmed by 1 base and J by 6 bases, 1 base remained unmatched. The CDR3 is 14 amino acids. The CDR3 region is CASSQADRGNEQFF. The CDR3 DNA sequence: TGTGCCAGCAGCCAAGCGGACAGGGGCAATGAGCAGTTCTTC.

The rearrangement joins TRBV10-2 to TRBJ1-2, with 7 bases identical to TRBD1. CDR1 WSHSY and CDR2 SAAADI come from the germline V gene. The CDR3 is 23 amino acids. The trim removed 6 bases at V and 1 base at J, leaving 32 bases unmatched. The CDR3 sequence: CASRHTPRTHTGTATVLNYGYTF. CDR3 sequence (DNA): TGCGCCAGCAGACATACACCTAGGACCCACACCGGGACAGCCACGGTTCTTAACTATGGCTACACCTTC.

This chain connects TRBV29-1 to TRBJ2-7; D remains ambiguous. Germline CDR1 reads SQVTM; CDR2 reads ANQGSEA. Trimming removed 6 bases from V and 0 bases from J, with 12 bases in between. The CDR3 sequence is 13 residues long. In DNA, the CDR3 is TGCAGCGTCTTGACCGTTAGCTCCTACGAGCAGTACTTC. Encoded protein: CSVLTVSSYEQYF.

CDR3 in DNA: TGTGCCAGTAGTCCTTGGGGGGGTTCCTACAATGAGCAGTTCTTC. Amino acids: CASSPWGGSYNEQFF. This rearrangement joins TRBV19 to TRBJ2-1, with 7 bases aligning to TRBD2. The length of the CDR3 is 15 residues. Per the germline V gene, CDR1 is LNHDA and CDR2 is SQIVND (reference sequence). Trimming took 5 bases from V and 1 from J; bases not matched to a gene: 5.

The gene calls are TRBV27 and TRBJ2-2; no definite D call. The germline V and J ends were trimmed by 4 bases and 0 bases, with 18 bases remaining between them. CDR3 length: 18 amino acids. The germline V gene encodes CDR1 MNHEY and CDR2 SMNVEV (reference sequence). The CDR3 loop reads CASSSLWQVQTNTGELFF. The CDR3 bases are TGTGCCAGCAGTTCCCTTTGGCAGGTCCAAACGAACACCGGGGAGCTGTTTTTT.

The V and J genes are TRBV13 and TRBJ2-3; 11 bases line up with TRBD1. Unmatched junction bases numbered 10, after V lost 4 bases and J lost 4 bases. This CDR3 comprises 17 residues. The germline V gene has CDR1 PRHDT and CDR2 FYEKMQ (reference sequence). CDR3 loop: CASSSGQGAKSADTQYF. As DNA, the CDR3 is TGTGCCAGCAGCTCCGGACAGGGGGCGAAGAGTGCAGATACGCAGTATTTT. Supplemented by reference TRBV13 and TRBJ2-3, the full variable domain reads AAGVIQSPRHLIKEKRETATLKCYPIPRHDTVYWYQQGPGQDPQFLISFYEKMQSDKGSIPDRFSAQQFSDYHSELNMSSLELGDSALYFCASSSGQGAKSADTQYFGPGTRLTVL.

The genes are TRBV14 and TRBJ2-7; no clear D. CDR3 length: 16 amino acids. Trimming took 1 base from V and 3 from J, leaving 16 bases between them. Germline V gives CDR1 SGHDN, CDR2 FVKESK. The CDR3 loop is CASSQGSAGPNYEQYF. In DNA, the CDR3 is TGTGCCAGCAGCCAAGGGTCCGCCGGGCCCAACTACGAGCAGTACTTC.

The genes are TRBV6-5 and TRBJ2-5; maybe TRBD2 (6 bases). Trimming took 2 bases from V and 1 from J, leaving 8 bases between them. The CDR3 extends over 14 amino acids. Germline V gene lookup returns CDR1 MNHEY and CDR2 SVGAGI. Here the CDR3 DNA reads TGTGCCAGCAGTTACGGGGACTCCCAAGAGACCCAGTACTTC. It codes for CASSYGDSQETQYF.

CDR3 amino acids: CASSQDSTYEQYF. In nucleotides, the CDR3 is TGTGCCAGCAGCCAGGACAGTACCTACGAGCAGTACTTC. This chain uses TRBV7-3 with TRBJ2-7; the D gene is possibly TRBD1 (6 bases). Germline CDR1 and CDR2: SGHTA and FQGTGA. V was trimmed by 5 bases and J by 2 bases, leaving 10 bases between them. The CDR3 sequence is 13 residues long.

V gene TRBV9 combines with J gene TRBJ2-5; maybe TRBD2 (5 bases). V lost 0 bases, J lost 4 bases, and 10 bases lay in between. The germline V gene encodes CDR1 SGDLS and CDR2 YYNGEE. The CDR3 consists of 14 residues. CDR3 residues: CASSVASGVETQYF. CDR3 DNA sequence: TGTGCCAGCAGCGTAGCTTCCGGGGTAGAGACCCAGTACTTC. Full variable domain (outside the CDR3, taken from reference TRBV9 and TRBJ2-5): DSGVTQTPKHLITATGQRVTLRCSPRSGDLSVYWYQQSLDQGLQFLIQYYNGEERAKGNILERFSAQQFPDLHSELNLSSLELGDSALYFCASSVASGVETQYFGPGTRLLVL.

The chain combines TRBV19 with TRBJ1-1, with unresolved D. V was shortened by 5 bases and J by 0 bases, with 10 bases between the two germline ends. The CDR3 runs 14 residues. Germline loops: CDR1 LNHDA, CDR2 SQIVND (reference sequence). The CDR3 bases are TGTGCCAGTAGTGAAGGTCTCCTGAACACTGAAGCTTTCTTT. Translated: CASSEGLLNTEAFF.

Remarks on this clone: Other DNA sequences within the sample encode an identical CDR3. The chain employs TRBV11-2 and TRBJ1-1, with no clear D. The ends were cut back, 1 base at V and 4 bases at J, with 7 bases in the middle. Germline V gene data show CDR1 as SGHAT and CDR2 as FQNNGV. CDR3 length equals 13 residues. CDR3 sequence: CASSLGQGTEAFF. In DNA, the CDR3 is TGTGCCAGCAGCTTAGGTCAAGGCACTGAAGCTTTCTTT.

J is TRBJ2-1 and V is TRBV9; TRBD2 is a possible D gene (5 bases). This CDR3 is 15 amino acids long. V lost 4 bases to trimming and J lost 4 bases, with 15 bases between them. CDR1 is SGDLS, CDR2 YYNGEE, per germline. The DNA for the CDR3 is TGTGCCAGCAGCCTAATCGCTCCGGGGTACAATGAGCAGTTCTTC. Protein: CASSLIAPGYNEQFF. Combining the CDR3 with reference TRBV9 and TRBJ2-1 gives the whole variable domain DSGVTQTPKHLITATGQRVTLRCSPRSGDLSVYWYQQSLDQGLQFLIQYYNGEERAKGNILERFSAQQFPDLHSELNLSSLELGDSALYFCASSLIAPGYNEQFFGPGTRLTVL.

This chain links TRBV4-2 with TRBJ2-7; D gene unclear. Germline values: CDR1 LGHNA, CDR2 YNFKEQ. Trimming removed 1 base from V and 3 bases from J, with 13 bases in between. CDR3 length: 15 residues. CDR3 DNA: TGTGCCAGCAGCCAAGTTTTCGACGGCGGCTACGAGCAGTACTTC. This sequence encodes CASSQVFDGGYEQYF.

The genes are TRBV6-1 and TRBJ2-7, with D perhaps TRBD1 (5 bases). The V and J ends lost 6 bases and 5 bases respectively, with 11 bases between them. Germline values: CDR1 MNHNS, CDR2 SASEGT. The CDR3 extends over 12 amino acids. This CDR3 reads CASRTRVDEQYF. The CDR3 coding sequence is TGTGCCAGCAGAACCAGGGTCGACGAGCAGTACTTC.

This chain links TRBV9 with TRBJ2-5, with TRBD2 matching 11 bases. The CDR3 is 16 amino acids. The J segment lost 3 bases and the V segment lost 3 bases, leaving 7 bases of the junction unmatched. Germline V gene lookup returns CDR1 SGDLS and CDR2 YYNGEE. The CDR3 region has the DNA TGTGCCAGCAGCGGGGTAGCGGGGGGGCATGAAGAGACCCAGTACTTC. Its protein is CASSGVAGGHEETQYF.

V usage is TRBV2 and J usage is TRBJ1-1; unclear D gene. CDR1 and CDR2 from the germline V gene are SNHLY and FYNNEI. CDR3 length equals 13 residues. The V end was cut by 5 bases, the J end by 2 bases, with 9 bases between. The CDR3 loop is CASSWQDNTEAFF. CDR3 in DNA: TGTGCCAGCAGTTGGCAGGACAACACTGAAGCTTTCTTT.

The chain's CDR3 is CASSPGDSFYLYTQYF. The CDR3 DNA is TGTGCCAGCAGTCCAGGGGACTCCTTTTACCTATATACGCAGTATTTT. V is TRBV6-6 and J is TRBJ2-3; the D gene could be TRBD1 or TRBD2 (6 bases each). Trimming stripped 5 bases from V and 7 bases from J, with 22 bases between. Germline lookup yields CDR1 MNHNY and CDR2 SVGAGI (reference sequence). The CDR3 loop spans 16 amino acids.

The CDR3 DNA follows: TGTGCCAGCAATGGACTAGCGGAGGAAACTGCCTACAATGAGCAGTTCTTC. Its protein product is CASNGLAEETAYNEQFF. The J gene is TRBJ2-1, the V gene TRBV25-1; 10 nucleotides match TRBD2. J was trimmed by 2 bases and V by 7 bases; bases with no gene match: 11. CDR3 size: 17 residues. The germline gives CDR1 MGHDK, CDR2 SYGVNS.

V is TRBV6-5 and J is TRBJ2-2; TRBD2 agrees at 7 bases. V lost 6 bases to trimming and J lost 1 base; unmatched junction nucleotides: 5. The CDR3 loop spans 15 amino acids. CDR1 and CDR2 from the germline V gene are MNHEY and SVGAGI. Written as DNA, the CDR3 is TGTGCCAGCAGCACACTAGCGCTGAACACCGGGGAGCTGTTTTTT. Translated, it gives CASSTLALNTGELFF.